This T cell receptor (beta chain) was sequenced during a study of control samples from healthy donors and cancer patients. TCRdb's copy holds only in-frame clones and misses some; the assay was immunoSEQ multiplex PCR. The sample yields more than 100,000 clones, approximately 93% seen once. This receptor was obtained from a woman between 18 and 29 years old in good health. The sample was blood.

DNA for the CDR3: TGTGCCACCAGTGATCTGGGGGACAGGGGCTCCTATAATTCACCCCTCCACTTT. As protein: CATSDLGDRGSYNSPLHF. This chain joins TRBV24-1 and TRBJ1-6, with 10 bases lining up with TRBD1. The germline V gene has CDR1 KGHDR and CDR2 SFDVKD. This CDR3 contains 18 residues. V shed 3 bases, J shed 0 bases, and the junction held 4 bases outside the gene matches.